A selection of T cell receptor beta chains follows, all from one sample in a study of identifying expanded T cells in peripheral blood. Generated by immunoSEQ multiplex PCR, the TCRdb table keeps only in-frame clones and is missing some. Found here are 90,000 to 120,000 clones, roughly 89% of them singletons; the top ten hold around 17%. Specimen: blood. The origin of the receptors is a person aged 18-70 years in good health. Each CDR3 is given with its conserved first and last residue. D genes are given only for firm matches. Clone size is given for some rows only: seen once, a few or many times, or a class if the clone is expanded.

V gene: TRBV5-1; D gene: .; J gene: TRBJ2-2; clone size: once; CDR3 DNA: TGCGCCAGCAGCTTGCGGGCGAACACCGGGGAGCTGTTTTTT; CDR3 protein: CASSLRANTGELFF
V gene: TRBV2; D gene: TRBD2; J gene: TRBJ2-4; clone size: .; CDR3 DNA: TGTGCCAGCAGTGAAACTAGCGAGGTCAAAAACATTCAGTACTTC; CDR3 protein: CASSETSEVKNIQYF
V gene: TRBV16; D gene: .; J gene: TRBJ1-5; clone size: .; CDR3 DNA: TGTGCCAGCAGCCCGCCCTTATGGGGAGATCAGCCCCAGCATTTT; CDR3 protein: CASSPPLWGDQPQHF
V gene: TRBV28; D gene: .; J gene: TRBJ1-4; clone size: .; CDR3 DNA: TGTGCCAGCAGTTTATGGACAAATGAAAAACTGTTTTTT; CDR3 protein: CASSLWTNEKLFF
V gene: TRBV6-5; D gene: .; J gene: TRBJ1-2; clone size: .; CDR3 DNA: TGTGCCAGCAGTCCTTACAACTATGGCTACACCTTC; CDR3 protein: CASSPYNYGYTF
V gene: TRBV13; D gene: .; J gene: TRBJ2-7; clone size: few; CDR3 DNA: TGTGCCAGCAGCTTAGAGGGAGGCAGCTCCTACGAGCAGTACTTC; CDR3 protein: CASSLEGGSSYEQYF
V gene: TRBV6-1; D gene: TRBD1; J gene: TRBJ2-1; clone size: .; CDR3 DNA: TGTGCCAGCAGCGAACCCGGACAGGGCCGATCTCAGTTCTTC; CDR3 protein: CASSEPGQGRSQFF
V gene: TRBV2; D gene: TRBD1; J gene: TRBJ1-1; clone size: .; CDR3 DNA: TGTGCCAGCAGTGACCCACGATGGACAGGGGGAGGTAACACTGAAGCTTTCTTT; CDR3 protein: CASSDPRWTGGGNTEAFF
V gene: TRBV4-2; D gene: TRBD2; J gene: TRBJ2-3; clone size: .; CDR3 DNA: TGTGCCAGCAGCCAGGAACTAGCGGACAAGGAGGATACGCAGTATTTT; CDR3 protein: CASSQELADKEDTQYF
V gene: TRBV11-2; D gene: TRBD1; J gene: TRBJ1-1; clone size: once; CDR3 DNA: TGTGCCAGCAGCTTAAGTAGGGACAGGGGATTGAACACTGAAGCTTTCTTT; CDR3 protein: CASSLSRDRGLNTEAFF
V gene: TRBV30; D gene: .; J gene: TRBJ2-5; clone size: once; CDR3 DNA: TGTGCCTGGAGTGTGGAAGAGACCCAGTACTTC; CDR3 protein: CAWSVEETQYF
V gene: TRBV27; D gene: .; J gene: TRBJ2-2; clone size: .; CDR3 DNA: TGTGCCAGCCTTGGGGGGATCACCGGGGAGCTGTTTTTT; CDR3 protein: CASLGGITGELFF
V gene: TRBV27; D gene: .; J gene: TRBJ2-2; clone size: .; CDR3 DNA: TGTGCCAGCAGTTTGTCGGGGGCGCTTAGCGGGGAGCTGTTTTTT; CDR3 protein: CASSLSGALSGELFF
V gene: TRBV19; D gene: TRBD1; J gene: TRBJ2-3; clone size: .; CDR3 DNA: TGTGCCAGTAGTAAGGACAGGAGTATCACAGATACGCAGTATTTT; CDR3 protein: CASSKDRSITDTQYF
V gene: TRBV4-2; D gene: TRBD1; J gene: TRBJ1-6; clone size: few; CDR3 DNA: TGTGCCAGCAGCCAAGCAGCGGGGACAGTTAATTCACCCCTCCACTTT; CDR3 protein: CASSQAAGTVNSPLHF
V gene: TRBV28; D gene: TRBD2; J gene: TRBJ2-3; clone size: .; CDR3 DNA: TGTGCCAGCAGTCCAGGACTAGCGGGGGATACGCAGTATTTT; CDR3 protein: CASSPGLAGDTQYF
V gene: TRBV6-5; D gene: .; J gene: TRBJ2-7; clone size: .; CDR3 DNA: TGTGCCAGCAGACTCCGCGGGACCTCTTACGAGCAGTACTTC; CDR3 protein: CASRLRGTSYEQYF
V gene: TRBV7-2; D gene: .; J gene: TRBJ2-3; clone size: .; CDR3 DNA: TGTGCCAGCAGCTTATGGCGGAACCTGGGTGATACGCAGTATTTT; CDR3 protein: CASSLWRNLGDTQYF
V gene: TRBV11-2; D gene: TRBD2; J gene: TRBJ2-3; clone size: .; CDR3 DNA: TGTGCCAGCAGCTTAGAAGCTAGCGGGGGCCCGCAGGGTACGCAGTATTTT; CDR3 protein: CASSLEASGGPQGTQYF
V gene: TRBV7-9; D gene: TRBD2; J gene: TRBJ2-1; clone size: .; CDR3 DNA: TGTGCCAGCAGCTTAGTCGCACTAGCGGGGGCCGCCTACAATGAGCAGTTCTTC; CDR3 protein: CASSLVALAGAAYNEQFF
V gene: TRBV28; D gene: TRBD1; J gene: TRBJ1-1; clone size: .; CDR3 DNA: TGTGCCAGCAGTCCAATACCCGGGACAGGGCCGCTGAACACTGAAGCTTTCTTT; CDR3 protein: CASSPIPGTGPLNTEAFF
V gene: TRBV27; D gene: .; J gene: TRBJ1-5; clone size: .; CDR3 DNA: TGTGCCAGCAGGGCGGGGTGGAATCAGCCCCAGCATTTT; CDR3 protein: CASRAGWNQPQHF
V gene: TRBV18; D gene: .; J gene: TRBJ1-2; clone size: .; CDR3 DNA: TGTGCCAGCTCAACCGATCCGACGGTGGACTATGGCTACACCTTC; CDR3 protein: CASSTDPTVDYGYTF
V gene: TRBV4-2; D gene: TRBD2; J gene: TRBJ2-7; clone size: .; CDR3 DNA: TGTGCCAGCAGCCAAGCCGCTAGCGGGGGCTACGAGCAGTACTTC; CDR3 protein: CASSQAASGGYEQYF
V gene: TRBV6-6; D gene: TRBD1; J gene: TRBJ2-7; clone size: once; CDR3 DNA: TGTGCCAGCAATTCCGCCGACAGGGGTCTGGACGAGCAGTACTTC; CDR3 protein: CASNSADRGLDEQYF
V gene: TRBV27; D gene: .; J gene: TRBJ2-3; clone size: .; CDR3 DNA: TGTGCCAGCAGCATAAAAGGGGGGGGCCGGCCCCTCATGGATACGCAGTATTTT; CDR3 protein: CASSIKGGGRPLMDTQYF
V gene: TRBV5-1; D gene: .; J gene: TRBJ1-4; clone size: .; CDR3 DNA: TGCGCCAGCAGCTTGGCCCTCAGTGCAACTAATGAAAAACTGTTTTTT; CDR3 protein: CASSLALSATNEKLFF
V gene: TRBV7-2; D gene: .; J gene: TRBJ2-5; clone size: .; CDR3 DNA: TGTGCCAGCAGCTTAGTAGCGGCTACCCAAGAGACCCAGTACTTC; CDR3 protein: CASSLVAATQETQYF
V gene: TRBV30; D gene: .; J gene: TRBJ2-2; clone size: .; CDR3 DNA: TGTGCCTGGAGTTTAAGTACGACCGGGGAGCTGTTTTTT; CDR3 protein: CAWSLSTTGELFF
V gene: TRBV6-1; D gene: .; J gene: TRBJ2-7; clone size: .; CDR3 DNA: TGTGCCAGCAGTGAACCCCCGGCCCAGCAGTACTTC; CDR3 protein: CASSEPPAQQYF
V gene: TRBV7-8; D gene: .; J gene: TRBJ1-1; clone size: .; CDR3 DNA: TGTGCCAGCAGCAACCTAGAACGGGTTTATGGAGCTTTCTTT; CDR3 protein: CASSNLERVYGAFF
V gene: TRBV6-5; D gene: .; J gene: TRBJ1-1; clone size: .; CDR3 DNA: TGTGCCAGCAGTTACCCGGGGTCGAACACTGAAGCTTTCTTT; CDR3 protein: CASSYPGSNTEAFF
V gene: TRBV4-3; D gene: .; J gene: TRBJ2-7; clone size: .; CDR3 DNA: TGCGCCAGCAGCCAAGATGGAGGACTCCCTCCCTACGAGCAGTACTTC; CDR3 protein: CASSQDGGLPPYEQYF
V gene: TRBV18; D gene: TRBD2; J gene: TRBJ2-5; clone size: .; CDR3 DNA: TGTGCCAGCTCACTCTCGGCGGGAGGGAGACAAGAGACCCAGTACTTC; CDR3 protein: CASSLSAGGRQETQYF
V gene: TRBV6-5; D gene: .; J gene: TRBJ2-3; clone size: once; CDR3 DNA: TGTGCCAGCTTTAGCACAGATACGCAGTATTTT; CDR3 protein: CASFSTDTQYF
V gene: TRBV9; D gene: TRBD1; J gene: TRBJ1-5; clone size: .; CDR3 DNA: TGTGCCAGCAGCACAGGGGCGGGACAGCCCCAGCATTTT; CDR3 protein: CASSTGAGQPQHF
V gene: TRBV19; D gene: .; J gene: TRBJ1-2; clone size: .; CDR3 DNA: TGTGCCAGTAGTACCCGGGACTGGCGGGGCTACACCTTC; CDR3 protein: CASSTRDWRGYTF
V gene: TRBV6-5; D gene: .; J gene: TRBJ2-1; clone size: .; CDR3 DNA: TGTGCCAGCAGTTACTCGGCAAACAATGAGCAGTTCTTC; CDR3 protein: CASSYSANNEQFF
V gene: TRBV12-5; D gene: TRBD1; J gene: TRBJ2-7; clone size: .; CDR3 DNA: TGTGCTAGTGGTTTGGTACGGTTGCAGGGGGCCCTCGGGGAGCAGTACTTC; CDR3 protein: CASGLVRLQGALGEQYF
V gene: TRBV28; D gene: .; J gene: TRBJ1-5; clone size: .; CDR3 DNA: TGTGCCAGCAGCCGCACATGGGGCAATCAGCCCCAGCATTTT; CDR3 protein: CASSRTWGNQPQHF
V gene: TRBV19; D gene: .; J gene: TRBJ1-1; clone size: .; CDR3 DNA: TGTGCCAGTAGCCTAAACGCTGCGGGGGATCTGAACACTGAAGCTTTCTTT; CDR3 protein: CASSLNAAGDLNTEAFF
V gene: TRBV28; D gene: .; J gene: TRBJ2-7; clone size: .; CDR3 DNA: TGTGCCAGCAGTTTCGGAACCCCCTACGAGCAGTACTTC; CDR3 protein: CASSFGTPYEQYF
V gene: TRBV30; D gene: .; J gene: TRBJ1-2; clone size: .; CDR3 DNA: TGTGCCTGGAGTGTCGATCTCTATGGCTACACCTTC; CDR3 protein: CAWSVDLYGYTF
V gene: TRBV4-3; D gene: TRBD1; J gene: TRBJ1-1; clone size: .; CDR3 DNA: TGCGCCAGCAGCCACAGATCAGGGACAGGGGTTTTTTCAGGTGACACTGAAGCTTTCTTT; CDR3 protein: CASSHRSGTGVFSGDTEAFF
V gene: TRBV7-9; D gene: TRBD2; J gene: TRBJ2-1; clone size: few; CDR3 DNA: TGTGCCAGCAGCTTAGCTGGGAGGGTTGGTAATGAGCAGTTCTTC; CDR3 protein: CASSLAGRVGNEQFF
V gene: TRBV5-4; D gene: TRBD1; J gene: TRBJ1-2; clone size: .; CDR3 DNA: TGTGCCAGCAGCCCACCGCAGGACAGGGGTTACTATGGCTACACCTTC; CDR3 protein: CASSPPQDRGYYGYTF